A single sample gave rise to the 5 T cell receptor beta chains below, sequenced in a study of T-cell memory formation after mild COVID-19. Each CDR3 protein is one row after TCRdb ran MiXCR on the 5' RACE reads. The sample has some 130,000 distinct CDR3 sequences, over 15% seen once. Sequenced material: PBMCs or a T cell subset sorted from them (not recorded which). All receptors come from a man younger than 30 who had mild COVID-19 (a few samples of this study predate the infection). Cell type and time point are not known.

There are a few counts of this clonotype. The chain links TRBV7-6 to TRBJ2-1; 10 bases agree with TRBD1. Germline V CDR1 and CDR2: SGHVS, FNYEAQ. CDR3 length: 13 residues. The V segment lost 5 bases and the J segment 8 bases; nucleotides outside the gene matches: 3. In DNA, the CDR3 is TGTGCCAGCAGCAGGGACAGGGGCCATGAGCAGTTCTTC. Protein product: CASSRDRGHEQFF.

The count of this clonotype is one. The CDR3, as DNA: TGCAGTGCTAGAATGGCACCAAATCAGCCCCAGCATTTT. This encodes CSARMAPNQPQHF. This chain connects TRBV20-1 to TRBJ1-5; D unresolved. Per the germline V gene, CDR1 is DFQATT and CDR2 is SNEGSKA (reference sequence). The length of the CDR3 is 13 residues. Trimming took off 2 bases at V and 4 bases at J, with 9 bases between the two ends.

The rearrangement uses TRBV7-9 and TRBJ1-2; unclear D gene. CDR3 length equals 11 residues. Germline V lookup: CDR1 SEHNR, CDR2 FQNEAQ (reference sequence). V gave up 1 base and J gave up 6 bases, with 3 bases separating them. The CDR3 region is CASSLVHGYTF. The DNA for the CDR3 is TGTGCCAGCAGCTTAGTTCATGGCTACACCTTC.

This clonotype has just one count. The rearrangement uses TRBV12-3 or TRBV12-4 and TRBJ1-1, with a weak D call TRBD1 (6 bases). With 6 bases removed from V and 1 base from J, the gap between germline ends came to 18 bases. CDR3 length equals 16 residues. CDR3 amino acids: CASRARPRGGNTEAFF. Here the CDR3 DNA reads TGTGCCAGCAGAGCCCGCCCCAGGGGCGGGAACACTGAAGCTTTCTTT.

This chain uses TRBV5-1 with TRBJ1-1; D unresolved. CDR3 size: 14 residues. V lost 5 bases and J lost 4, with 15 bases in between. Germline CDR1 and CDR2: SGHRS and YFSETQ. CDR3 nucleotides: TGCGCCAGCAGGGCGGGGAGCCAGGCCACTGAAGCTTTCTTT. It codes for CASRAGSQATEAFF.